The 3 T cell receptor beta chains listed next were all sequenced from one sample in a study of PD-1 blockade in classical Hodgkin lymphoma. Every single patient, without exception, relapsed after autologous stem cell transplantation, and brentuximab vedotin exposure varied. Here immunoSEQ multiplex PCR was the method, and the copy in TCRdb shows in-frame clones only, minus some. The profile covers around 16,000 clones, with approximately 83% appearing a single time and around 37% taken by the ten largest. The sample was peripheral blood mononuclear cells (PBMCs), taken before the second cycle of nivolumab. The receptor set was obtained from a human donor with classical Hodgkin lymphoma.

This rearrangement joins TRBV30 to TRBJ2-7; D is perhaps TRBD1 or TRBD2 (7 bases each). The CDR3 is 14 amino acids. Trimming pared 3 bases from V and 4 bases from J, leaving 16 bases between. Looked up from germline, CDR1 is GTSNPN and CDR2 is SVGIG (reference sequence). This chain's CDR3 is CAWSAQGGVYEQYF. The CDR3 DNA is TGTGCCTGGAGCGCCCAGGGGGGGGTGTACGAGCAGTACTTC.

The chain couples TRBV10-2 to TRBJ2-6; the D gene is possibly TRBD1 (5 bases). From germline, CDR1 is WSHSY and CDR2 SAAADI. The V end was cut by 0 bases, the J end by 3 bases, with 9 bases between. The CDR3 spans 16 residues. In DNA form, the CDR3 reads TGCGCCAGCAGTGAGTCTTTTAGGGGTGGGGCCAACGTCCTGACTTTC. This gives the protein CASSESFRGGANVLTF.

The DNA for the CDR3 is TGCGCCAGCAGCCAAGATTCCCCTCAGCCCCAGCATTTT. It specifies CASSQDSPQPQHF. This chain connects TRBV4-1 to TRBJ1-5, with D unresolved. This CDR3 spans 13 amino acids. CDR1 and CDR2 (germline): MGHRA, YSYEKL. The germline V and J ends were trimmed by 0 bases and 6 bases, with 6 bases remaining between them.